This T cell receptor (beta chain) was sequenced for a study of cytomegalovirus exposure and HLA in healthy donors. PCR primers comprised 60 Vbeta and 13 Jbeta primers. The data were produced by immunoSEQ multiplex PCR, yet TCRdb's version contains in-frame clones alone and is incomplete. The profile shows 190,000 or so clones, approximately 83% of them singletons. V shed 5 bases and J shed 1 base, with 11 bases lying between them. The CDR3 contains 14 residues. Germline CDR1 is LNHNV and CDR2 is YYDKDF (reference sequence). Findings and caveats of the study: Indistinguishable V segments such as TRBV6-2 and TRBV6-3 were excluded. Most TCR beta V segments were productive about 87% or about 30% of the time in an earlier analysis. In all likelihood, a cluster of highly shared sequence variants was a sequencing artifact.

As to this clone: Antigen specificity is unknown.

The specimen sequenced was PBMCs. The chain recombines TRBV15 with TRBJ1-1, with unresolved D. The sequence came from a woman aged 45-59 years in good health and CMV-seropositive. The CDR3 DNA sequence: TGTGCCACCAGCCTACGCCGGGAGAACACTGAAGCTTTCTTT. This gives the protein CATSLRRENTEAFF.